This TCR beta chain was sequenced in a study of tumor and adjacent non-tumor tissue in lung cancer. A modified ARM-PCR protocol with three rounds of nested PCR amplified TCRbeta. A single record per CDR3 protein comes from TCRdb applying MiXCR to the multiplex PCR reads. Among 200,000 to 250,000 distinct CDR3 sequences listed, less than 80% were seen once. No cell sorting was done before RNA was extracted from the tissue. In the case of this clonotype: Antigen unknown.

The CDR3 has 15 residues. CDR1 and CDR2 (germline): LGHNA, YSLEER. The J segment lost 8 bases and the V segment lost 2 bases, leaving 9 bases of the junction unmatched. Overall study findings and caveats: Patients with more diverse tumor TCRs had worse survival. Normal lung showed higher cumulative top 100 clone frequency than tumor.

The chain carries TRBV4-3 and TRBJ2-1, with 7 bases matching TRBD2. The specimen was lung tumor tissue. This clonotype originated in a man aged 60-69 years with non-small cell lung cancer. CDR3 DNA sequence: TGCGCCAGCAGCCAAAGCGGGATAGGGGTCCATGAGCAGTTCTTC. This codes for CASSQSGIGVHEQFF.